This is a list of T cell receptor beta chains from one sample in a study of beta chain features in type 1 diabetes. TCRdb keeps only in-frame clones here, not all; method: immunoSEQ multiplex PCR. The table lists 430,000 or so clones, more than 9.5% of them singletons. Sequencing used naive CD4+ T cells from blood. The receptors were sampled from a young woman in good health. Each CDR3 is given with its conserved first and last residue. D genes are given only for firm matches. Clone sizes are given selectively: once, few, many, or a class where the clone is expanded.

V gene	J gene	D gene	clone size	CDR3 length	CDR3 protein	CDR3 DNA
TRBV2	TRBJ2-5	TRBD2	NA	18	CASSFGLAGGGGTGTQYF	TGTGCCAGCAGTTTCGGACTAGCGGGAGGAGGTGGTACAGGGACCCAGTACTTC
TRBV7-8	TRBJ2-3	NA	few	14	CASSPPGSTDTQYF	TGTGCCAGCAGCCCCCCAGGCAGCACAGATACGCAGTATTTT
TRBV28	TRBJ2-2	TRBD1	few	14	CASRGTVNTGELFF	TGTGCCAGCAGGGGGACAGTAAACACCGGGGAGCTGTTTTTT
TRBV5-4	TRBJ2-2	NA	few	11	CASRWGEELFF	TGTGCCAGTCGTTGGGGAGAGGAGCTGTTTTTT
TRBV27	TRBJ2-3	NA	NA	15	CASSSRVPSTDTQYF	TGTGCCAGCAGTTCCAGGGTGCCTAGCACAGATACGCAGTATTTT
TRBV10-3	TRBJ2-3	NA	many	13	CAMSVGPTDTQYF	TGTGCCATGTCAGTAGGTCCTACAGATACGCAGTATTTT
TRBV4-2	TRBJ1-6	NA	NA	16	CASSQRAQGANSPLHF	TGTGCCAGCAGCCAGAGGGCACAGGGTGCGAATTCACCCCTCCACTTT
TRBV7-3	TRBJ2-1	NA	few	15	CASSLSQGGGGEQFF	TGTGCCAGCAGCTTATCACAGGGTGGCGGCGGTGAGCAGTTCTTC
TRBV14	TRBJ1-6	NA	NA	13	CASRGRVNSPLHF	TGTGCCAGCAGGGGCAGGGTTAATTCACCCCTCCACTTT
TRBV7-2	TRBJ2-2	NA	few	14	CASSLKQGTGELFF	TGTGCCAGCAGTCTCAAACAAGGCACCGGGGAGCTGTTTTTT
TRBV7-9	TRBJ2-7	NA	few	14	CASSLQGSSYEQYF	TGTGCCAGCAGCTTACAGGGGAGCTCCTACGAGCAGTACTTC
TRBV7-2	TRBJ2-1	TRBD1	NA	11	CASSPDREKFF	TGTGCCAGCAGCCCCGACAGGGAGAAGTTCTTC
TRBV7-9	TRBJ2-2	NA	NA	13	CASNHRTTGELFF	TGTGCCAGCAATCACCGAACCACCGGGGAGCTGTTTTTT
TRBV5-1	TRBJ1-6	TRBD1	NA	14	CASSFETGGTPLHF	TGCGCCAGCAGCTTTGAAACAGGGGGAACACCCCTCCACTTT
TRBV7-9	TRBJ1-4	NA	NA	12	CASSPQGEKLFF	TGTGCCAGCAGCCCTCAGGGGGAAAAACTGTTTTTT
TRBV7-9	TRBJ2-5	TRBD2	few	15	CASSWTSGRTETQYF	TGTGCCAGCAGCTGGACTAGCGGGAGGACGGAGACCCAGTACTTC
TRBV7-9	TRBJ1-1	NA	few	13	CASSLGLGREAFF	TGTGCCAGCAGCTTAGGGTTGGGTCGGGAAGCTTTCTTT
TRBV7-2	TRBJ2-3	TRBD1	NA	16	CASSRQGARSTDTQYF	TGTGCCAGCAGTAGACAGGGGGCGCGTTCGACAGATACGCAGTATTTT
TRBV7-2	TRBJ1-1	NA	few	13	CASSFSTNTEAFF	TGTGCCAGCAGCTTCAGCACGAACACTGAAGCTTTCTTT
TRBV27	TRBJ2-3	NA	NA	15	CASRGTAHGIDTQYF	TGTGCCAGCAGAGGGACTGCCCATGGGATAGATACGCAGTATTTT
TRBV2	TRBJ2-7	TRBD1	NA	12	CASGTGTYEQYF	TGTGCCAGCGGGACAGGGACGTACGAGCAGTACTTC
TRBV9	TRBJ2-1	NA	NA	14	CASSVVSGNNEQFF	TGTGCCAGCAGCGTAGTCTCTGGAAACAATGAGCAGTTCTTC
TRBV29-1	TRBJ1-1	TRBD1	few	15	CSVGQTGGVNTEAFF	TGCAGCGTTGGACAAACAGGGGGAGTGAACACTGAAGCTTTCTTT
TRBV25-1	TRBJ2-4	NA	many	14	CASSVGTAKNIQYF	TGTGCCAGCAGTGTGGGGACGGCCAAAAACATTCAGTACTTC
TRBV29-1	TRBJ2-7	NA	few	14	CSVVMWGADSEQYF	TGCAGCGTTGTGATGTGGGGGGCCGACAGCGAGCAGTACTTC
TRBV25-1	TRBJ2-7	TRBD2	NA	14	CASSKLAGAPEQYF	TGTGCCAGCAGTAAACTAGCGGGAGCCCCCGAGCAGTACTTC
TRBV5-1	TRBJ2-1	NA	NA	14	CASSSSLENDEQFF	TGCGCCAGCAGCTCGTCCTTGGAAAACGATGAGCAGTTCTTC
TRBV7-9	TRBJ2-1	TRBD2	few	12	CASSGRALEQFF	TGTGCCAGCAGCGGGAGGGCCCTTGAGCAGTTCTTC
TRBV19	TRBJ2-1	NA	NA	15	CASSIEFGSYNEQFF	TGTGCCAGTAGTATAGAATTCGGCTCCTACAATGAGCAGTTCTTC
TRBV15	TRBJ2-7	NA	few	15	CATSPGKGPLREQYF	TGTGCCACCAGCCCCGGAAAGGGCCCGCTACGGGAGCAGTACTTC
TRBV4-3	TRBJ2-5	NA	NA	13	CASSQDYGETQYF	TGCGCCAGCAGCCAAGATTATGGGGAGACCCAGTACTTC
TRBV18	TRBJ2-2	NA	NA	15	CASSRLTLNTGELFF	TGTGCCAGCTCACGACTAACGTTGAACACCGGGGAGCTGTTTTTT
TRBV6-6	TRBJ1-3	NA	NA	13	CASRDRTGNTIYF	TGTGCCAGCCGCGACAGGACTGGAAACACCATATATTTT
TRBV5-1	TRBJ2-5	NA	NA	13	CASRRDIGRAQYF	TGCGCCAGCAGACGGGACATCGGAAGGGCCCAGTACTTC
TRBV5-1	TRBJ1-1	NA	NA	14	CASSLEGFGSEAFF	TGCGCCAGCAGCTTGGAAGGTTTCGGGTCCGAAGCTTTCTTT
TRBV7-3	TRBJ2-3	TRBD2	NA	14	CASSASGKADTQYF	TGTGCCAGCAGCGCGAGCGGGAAGGCAGATACGCAGTATTTT
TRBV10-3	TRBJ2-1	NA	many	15	CAISDGGANHNEQFF	TGTGCCATCAGTGACGGGGGAGCTAACCACAATGAGCAGTTCTTC
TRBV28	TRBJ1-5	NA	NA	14	CASSPDGVGQPQHF	TGTGCCAGCAGTCCCGACGGGGTGGGTCAGCCCCAGCATTTT
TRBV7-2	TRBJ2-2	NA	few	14	CASSLGTRRGELFF	TGTGCCAGCAGCTTGGGGACCCGACGTGGGGAGCTGTTTTTT
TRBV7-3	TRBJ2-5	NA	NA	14	CASSLRPDSETQYF	TGTGCCAGCAGCTTGAGGCCTGATTCAGAGACCCAGTACTTC
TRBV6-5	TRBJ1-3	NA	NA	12	CASPYRGNTIYF	TGTGCCAGCCCGTACAGAGGAAACACCATATATTTT
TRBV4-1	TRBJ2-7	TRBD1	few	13	CASSRDRGYEQYF	TGCGCCAGCAGCCGGGACAGGGGGTACGAGCAGTACTTC
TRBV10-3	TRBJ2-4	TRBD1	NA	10	CATGQDIQYF	TGTGCCACAGGACAGGACATTCAGTACTTC
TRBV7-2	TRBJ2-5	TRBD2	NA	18	CASSLVRTSGGMWETQYF	TGTGCCAGCAGCTTAGTTAGGACTAGCGGGGGAATGTGGGAGACCCAGTACTTC
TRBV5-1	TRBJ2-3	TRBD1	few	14	CASHRTGTTDTQYF	TGCGCCAGCCACCGGACAGGAACAACAGATACGCAGTATTTT
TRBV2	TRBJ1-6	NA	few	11	CASKTNSPLHF	TGTGCCAGCAAGACTAATTCACCCCTCCACTTT
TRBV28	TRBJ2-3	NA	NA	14	CASSPTGSTDTQYF	TGTGCCAGCAGTCCGACGGGGAGCACAGATACGCAGTATTTT
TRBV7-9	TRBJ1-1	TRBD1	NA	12	CASSLRTGDSFF	TGTGCCAGCAGCCTAAGAACAGGGGATTCATTCTTT
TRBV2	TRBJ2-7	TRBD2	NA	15	CASRARLAGRGEQYF	TGTGCCAGCAGGGCCCGACTAGCGGGACGTGGCGAGCAGTACTTC
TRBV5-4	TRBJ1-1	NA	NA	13	CASSQQRGTEAFF	TGTGCCAGCAGCCAACAGAGGGGCACTGAAGCTTTCTTT
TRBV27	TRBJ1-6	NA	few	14	CASSLPQRGSPLHF	TGTGCCAGCAGTTTACCCCAAAGGGGTTCACCCCTCCACTTT
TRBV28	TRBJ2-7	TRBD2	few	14	CASSLGSGSHEQYF	TGTGCCAGCAGTTTAGGGAGCGGGAGCCACGAGCAGTACTTC
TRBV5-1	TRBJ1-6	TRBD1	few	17	CASSLETGASGRSPLHF	TGCGCCAGCAGCTTGGAAACAGGGGCGTCGGGGCGTTCACCCCTCCACTTT
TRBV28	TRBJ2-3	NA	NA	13	CASRLLNTDTQYF	TGTGCCAGCAGGCTCCTCAACACAGATACGCAGTATTTT
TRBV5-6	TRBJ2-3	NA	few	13	CASSPQAWDTQYF	TGTGCCAGCAGCCCACAGGCGTGGGATACGCAGTATTTT